The 21 T cell receptor beta chains reported below all come from one sample, sequenced in a study of blood T cell repertoires in COVID-19. The assay was immunoSEQ multiplex PCR, and TCRdb's table has in-frame clones only and misses some. The sample lists 150,000 or so clones; approximately 87% were seen once. The sequenced sample consisted of peripheral blood. Receptor source: a woman aged 65 to 85 with acute or convalescent COVID-19.

This rearrangement joins TRBV4-2 to TRBJ1-1; 7 bases map to TRBD1. The CDR3 is 14 residues long. The J segment lost 4 bases and the V segment lost 4 bases, leaving 6 bases of the junction unmatched. Germline V gene lookup returns CDR1 LGHNA and CDR2 YNFKEQ. CDR3 region: CASSLTGARTEAFF. CDR3 DNA sequence: TGTGCCAGCAGCCTTACAGGGGCGCGCACTGAAGCTTTCTTT.

The CDR3 protein is CASSQETRQGYSYTF. The DNA of the CDR3 is TGCGCCAGCAGCCAAGAAACGAGGCAGGGATATAGCTACACCTTC. This sequence joins TRBV4-3 and TRBJ1-2; tentative D call: TRBD1 (5 bases). The CDR3 contains 15 residues. Germline V CDR1 and CDR2: LGHNA, YSLEER. The V gene lost 0 bases and the J gene lost 9 bases, with 17 bases spanning the gap.

The genes are TRBV6-2 or TRBV6-3 and TRBJ2-7, with TRBD2 matching over 9 bases. Trimming removed 5 bases from V and 0 bases from J; junction bases left unmatched: 5. This CDR3 is built from 15 residues. Germline V CDR1 and CDR2: MNHEY, SVGEGT. In DNA, the CDR3 is TGTGCCAGCAGTCTAGCGGGGCACGCCTCCTACGAGCAGTACTTC. Translating it yields CASSLAGHASYEQYF.

This clone was found once. This chain joins TRBV29-1 and TRBJ1-4; TRBD1 matches at 9 bases. The CDR3 has 12 amino acids. Germline CDR1 reads SQVTM; CDR2 reads ANQGSEA. The V gene end was trimmed by 7 bases and the J gene end by 5 bases; junction bases not matched to a gene: 2. The CDR3 is CSAGQGNEKLFF. CDR3 DNA: TGCAGCGCGGGACAGGGCAATGAAAAACTGTTTTTT.

The V call is TRBV5-1, the J call TRBJ2-2; 7 nucleotides agree with TRBD2. Looked up from germline, CDR1 is SGHRS and CDR2 is YFSETQ. J was trimmed by 4 bases and V by 6 bases; bases with no gene match: 6. CDR3 length equals 14 residues. The chain's CDR3 is CASNGGVVTGELFF. The DNA for the CDR3 is TGCGCCAGCAATGGGGGGGTAGTCACCGGGGAGCTGTTTTTT.

This sequence joins TRBV7-2 and TRBJ2-5, with 9 bases fitting TRBD2. The CDR3 length is 15 residues. V lost 2 bases, J lost 2 bases, and 3 bases stayed unmatched. Per germline, CDR1 SGHTA and CDR2 FQGNSA. As DNA, the CDR3 is TGTGCCAGCAGCTTAACTAGCGGGCCTCAAGAGACCCAGTACTTC. Its translation: CASSLTSGPQETQYF. The variable domain in full, completed from reference TRBV7-2 and TRBJ2-5, reads GAGVSQSPSNKVTEKGKDVELRCDPISGHTALYWYRQSLGQGLEFLIYFQGNSAPDKSGLPSDRFSAERTGGSVSTLTIQRTQQEDSAVYLCASSLTSGPQETQYFGPGTRLLVL.

This clone was counted only a few times. The rearrangement links TRBV5-4 to TRBJ2-1, with D hard to call. V was pared by 0 bases and J by 9 bases, with 16 bases between. In germline, CDR1 is SGHNT, CDR2 YYREEE (reference sequence). The CDR3 length is 15 residues. CDR3 in amino acids: CASSLVGSSVGEQFF. The CDR3 DNA sequence: TGTGCCAGCAGCTTGGTCGGATCCAGCGTGGGTGAGCAGTTCTTC.

V gene TRBV7-9 combines with J gene TRBJ1-4; a weak D match, TRBD1 (5 bases). The CDR3 sequence is 14 residues long. The V end lost 7 bases, the J end lost 9 bases, and 18 bases lay between the germline ends. Germline V gene lookup returns CDR1 SEHNR and CDR2 FQNEAQ (reference sequence). CDR3 residues: CASTPSGGEKKLFF. As DNA, the CDR3 is TGTGCCAGCACCCCCTCCGGGGGGGAAAAAAAACTGTTTTTT.

The chain combines TRBV4-2 with TRBJ2-7; D possibly corresponds to TRBD1 (6 bases). Trimming shortened V by 2 bases and J by 3 bases, and 17 bases separated the two germline ends. Per germline, CDR1 LGHNA and CDR2 YNFKEQ. The CDR3 spans 16 residues. The CDR3 region is CASSQISPGANYEQYF. In DNA form, the CDR3 reads TGTGCCAGCAGCCAAATCTCCCCAGGGGCTAACTACGAGCAGTACTTC.

This chain joins TRBV7-9 and TRBJ2-5; D not resolved. The CDR3 contains 15 residues. Germline CDR1 is SEHNR and CDR2 is FQNEAQ (reference sequence). Trimming took off 1 base at V and 5 bases at J, with 14 bases between the two ends. The CDR3 DNA follows: TGTGCCAGCAGCTTAGAGTCACTATTTAGGGAGACCCAGTACTTC. It specifies CASSLESLFRETQYF.

The chain combines TRBV10-3 with TRBJ2-7, with 11 bases fitting TRBD1. This CDR3 comprises 14 residues. CDR1 is ENHRY, CDR2 SYGVKD, per germline. J gave up 6 bases and V 3 bases, and 4 bases lay outside the gene matches. Written as DNA, the CDR3 is TGTGCCATCAGTGATGGACAGGGGGCGCGCGAGCAGTACTTC. Protein: CAISDGQGAREQYF.

This clone came up a few times. The chain couples TRBV5-6 to TRBJ1-5, with 7 bases aligning to TRBD1. The CDR3 length is 15 residues. V was clipped by 2 bases and J by 5 bases; unmatched bases: 7. Germline CDR1 SGHDT, CDR2 YYEEEE. The CDR3 sequence: CASSFAGGGHQPQHF. The CDR3 bases are TGTGCCAGCAGCTTTGCAGGGGGAGGCCATCAGCCCCAGCATTTT.

The rearrangement joins TRBV29-1 to TRBJ2-4, with 7 bases identical to TRBD2. Germline trimming cut 7 bases from V and 1 base from J; bases unmatched to any gene: 7. CDR3 size: 14 residues. Germline values: CDR1 SQVTM, CDR2 ANQGSEA. This chain's CDR3 is CSGVSGYAKNIQYF. Here the CDR3 DNA reads TGCAGCGGAGTTAGCGGGTACGCCAAAAACATTCAGTACTTC. Combining the CDR3 with reference TRBV29-1 and TRBJ2-4 gives the whole variable domain SAVISQKPSRDICQRGTSLTIQCQVDSQVTMMFWYRQQPGQSLTLIATANQGSEATYESGFVIDKFPISRPNLTFSTLTVSNMSPEDSSIYLCSGVSGYAKNIQYFGAGTRLSVL.

This clone showed up just once. CDR3 nucleotide sequence: TGTGCCAGCAGCCAGGACAGGGTATTCTCTGGAAACACCATATATTTT. It specifies CASSQDRVFSGNTIYF. The rearrangement uses TRBV7-9 and TRBJ1-3, with 8 bases identical to TRBD1. Germline assignment: CDR1 SEHNR and CDR2 FQNEAQ (reference sequence). The CDR3 totals 16 residues. V lost 5 bases to trimming and J lost 0 bases; unmatched junction nucleotides: 6.

V and J are TRBV7-2 and TRBJ2-1, with D perhaps TRBD2 (5 bases). The V gene lost 0 bases and the J gene lost 0 bases, with 6 bases spanning the gap. The V gene's germline CDR1 is SGHTA and CDR2 FQGNSA. The CDR3 loop spans 15 amino acids. CDR3: CASSLAGASYNEQFF. The CDR3 bases are TGTGCCAGCAGCTTAGCGGGAGCCTCCTACAATGAGCAGTTCTTC.

The sample holds a few counts of this clone. The V gene is TRBV3-1 (or the pseudogene TRBV3-2), the J gene TRBJ1-4; D not certain. This CDR3 has 15 residues. Trimming took 0 bases from V and 9 from J, leaving 14 bases between them. Germline V CDR1 and CDR2: LGHDT, YNNKEL (reference sequence). CDR3 sequence reads: CASSQDFFLMKKLFF. The CDR3 region has the DNA TGTGCCAGCAGCCAAGATTTCTTTCTAATGAAAAAACTGTTTTTT.

The genes are TRBV14 and TRBJ2-3, with 11 positions matching TRBD1. V lost 4 bases to trimming and J lost 4 bases; unmatched junction nucleotides: 4. This CDR3 region has 15 residues. CDR1 and CDR2 from the germline V gene are SGHDN and FVKESK. DNA of the CDR3: TGTGCCAGCAGCCGTCGGGACAGGGGGTCAGATACGCAGTATTTT. This sequence encodes CASSRRDRGSDTQYF.

The chain is built from TRBV5-1 and TRBJ1-6; 8 bases are shared with TRBD1. Germline V gene sequence: CDR1 SGHRS, CDR2 YFSETQ. This CDR3 contains 14 residues. V trimming: 5 bases; J trimming: 8 bases; junction bases outside the gene matches: 6. DNA for the CDR3: TGCGCCAGCAGTTTCGACAGGGGCGATTCACCCCTCCACTTT. This sequence encodes CASSFDRGDSPLHF.

The DNA for the CDR3 is TGTGCCAGCAGTCGCCGGGACAGGGGGCGCCGCCACGAAAAACTGTTTTTT. It codes for CASSRRDRGRRHEKLFF. The chain joins TRBV27 to TRBJ1-4; 12 nucleotides line up with TRBD1. Trimming removed 5 bases from V and 8 bases from J; junction bases left unmatched: 12. Per germline, CDR1 MNHEY and CDR2 SMNVEV (reference sequence). The CDR3 extends over 17 amino acids.

The rearrangement links TRBV5-8 to TRBJ2-3; 12 bases map to TRBD2. V was pared by 0 bases and J by 6 bases, with 2 bases of the junction left unmatched. Germline lookup yields CDR1 SGHTS and CDR2 YDEGEE. There are 15 residues in the CDR3. The CDR3 nucleotides are TGTGCCAGCAGCTTGGGACTAGCGGGAGTTGATACGCAGTATTTT. As protein: CASSLGLAGVDTQYF.

This chain uses TRBV7-9 with TRBJ1-4, with unresolved D. The CDR3 contains 13 residues. CDR1 SEHNR and CDR2 FQNEAQ come from the germline V gene (reference sequence). V gave up 2 bases and J gave up 3 bases, with 4 bases separating them. CDR3 residues: CASSLLSNEKLFF. The CDR3, as DNA: TGTGCCAGCAGCTTACTCTCTAATGAAAAACTGTTTTTT.